This T cell receptor beta chain was retrieved from a study of CD8+ T cells in alopecia areata. For the study at large: Those treated were given oral tofacitinib at 5 to 10 mg twice daily. Tofacitinib exposure lasted 6 to 18 months, followed by 6 months off drug. Findings and caveats of the study: Scalp clonality, along with expanded CD8+ clones among the top 100, was significantly decreased by tofacitinib.

Treatment here: oral pan-JAK inhibitor, 5-10 mg twice daily. Cell sorting on a FACSAria was used to separate CD4+ and CD8+ T cells from the PBMCs. The V and J ends lost 4 bases and 14 bases, in that order; junction bases with no gene match: 9. The germline V gene encodes CDR1 MGHDK and CDR2 SYGVNS. CDR3 length: 12 residues. cDNA serving as the sequencing template came from extracted, reverse transcribed RNA. The protocol was immunoSEQ multiplex PCR, while the TCRdb copy is restricted to in-frame clones and leaves out a portion. This sample has over 95,000 clones, with around 55% found just once. A word on this clone: As yet, its antigen is unknown.

Sequenced here: CD8+ T cells sorted from blood, sampled at week 4, from a patient treated with tofacitinib. The TCR sequence derives from a human donor with alopecia areata. V gene TRBV25-1 combines with J gene TRBJ2-3, with TRBD2 matching 7 bases. Here the CDR3 DNA reads TGTGCCAGCAGTGGACTAGCTGCCCCGTGGTATTTT. Encoded protein: CASSGLAAPWYF.